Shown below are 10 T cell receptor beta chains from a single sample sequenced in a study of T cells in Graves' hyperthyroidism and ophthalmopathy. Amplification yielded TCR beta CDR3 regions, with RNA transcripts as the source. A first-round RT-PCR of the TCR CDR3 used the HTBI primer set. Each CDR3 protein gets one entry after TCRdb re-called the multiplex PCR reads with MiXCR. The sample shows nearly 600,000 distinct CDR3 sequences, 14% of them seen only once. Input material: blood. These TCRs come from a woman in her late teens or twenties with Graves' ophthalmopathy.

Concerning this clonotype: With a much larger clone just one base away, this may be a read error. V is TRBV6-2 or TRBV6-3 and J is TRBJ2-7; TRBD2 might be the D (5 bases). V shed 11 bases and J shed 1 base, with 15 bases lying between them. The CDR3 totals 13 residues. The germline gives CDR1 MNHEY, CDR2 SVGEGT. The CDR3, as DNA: TGTGCCGCGGGCAGGACTCCTTCCTACGAGCAGTACTTC. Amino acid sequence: CAAGRTPSYEQYF.

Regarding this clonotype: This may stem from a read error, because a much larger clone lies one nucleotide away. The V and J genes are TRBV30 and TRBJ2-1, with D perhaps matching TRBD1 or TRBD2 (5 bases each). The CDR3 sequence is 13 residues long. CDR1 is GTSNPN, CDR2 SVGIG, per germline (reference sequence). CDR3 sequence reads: CAWTGSSHNEQFF. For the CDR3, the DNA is TGTGCCTGGACAGGGAGCTCCCACAATGAGCAGTTCTTC.

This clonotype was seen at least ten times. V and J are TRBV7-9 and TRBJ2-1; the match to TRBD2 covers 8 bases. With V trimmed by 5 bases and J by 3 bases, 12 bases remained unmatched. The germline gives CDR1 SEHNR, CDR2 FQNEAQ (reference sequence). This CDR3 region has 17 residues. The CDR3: CASSRSSGLVGYNEQFF. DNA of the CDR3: TGTGCCAGCAGCCGCTCCTCGGGACTAGTAGGCTACAATGAGCAGTTCTTC.

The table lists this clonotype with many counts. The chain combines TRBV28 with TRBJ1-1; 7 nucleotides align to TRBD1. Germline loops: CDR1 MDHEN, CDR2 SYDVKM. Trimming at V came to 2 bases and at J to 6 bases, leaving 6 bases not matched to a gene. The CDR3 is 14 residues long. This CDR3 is CASSLRTGGAEAFF. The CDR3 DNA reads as TGTGCCAGCAGTTTACGGACAGGAGGGGCTGAAGCTTTCTTT.

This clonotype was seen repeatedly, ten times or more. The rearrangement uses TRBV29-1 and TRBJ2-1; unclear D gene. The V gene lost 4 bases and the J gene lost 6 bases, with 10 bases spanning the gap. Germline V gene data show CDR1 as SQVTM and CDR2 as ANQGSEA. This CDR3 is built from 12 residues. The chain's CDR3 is CSVAAFSNEQFF. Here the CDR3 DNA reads TGCAGCGTTGCAGCCTTTAGCAATGAGCAGTTCTTC.

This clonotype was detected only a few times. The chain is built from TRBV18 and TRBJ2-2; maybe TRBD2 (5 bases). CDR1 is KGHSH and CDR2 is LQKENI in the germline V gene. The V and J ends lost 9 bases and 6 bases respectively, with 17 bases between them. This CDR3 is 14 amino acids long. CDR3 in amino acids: CASLNTGESGELFF. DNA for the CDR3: TGTGCCAGTCTTAACACCGGGGAATCCGGGGAGCTGTTTTTT.

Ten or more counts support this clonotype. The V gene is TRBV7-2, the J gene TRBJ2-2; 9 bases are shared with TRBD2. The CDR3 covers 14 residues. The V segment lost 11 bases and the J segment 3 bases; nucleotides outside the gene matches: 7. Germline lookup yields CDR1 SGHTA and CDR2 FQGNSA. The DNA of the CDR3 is TGTGCCGGGAGGCGGGAGGGCCACACCGGGGAGCTGTTTTTT. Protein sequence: CAGRREGHTGELFF.

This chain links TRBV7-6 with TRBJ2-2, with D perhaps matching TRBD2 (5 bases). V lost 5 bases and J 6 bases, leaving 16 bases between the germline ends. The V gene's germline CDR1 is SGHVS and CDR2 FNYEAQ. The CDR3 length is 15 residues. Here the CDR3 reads CASSQIAEGAGELFF. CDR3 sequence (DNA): TGTGCCAGCAGCCAAATTGCCGAGGGTGCCGGGGAGCTGTTTTTT.

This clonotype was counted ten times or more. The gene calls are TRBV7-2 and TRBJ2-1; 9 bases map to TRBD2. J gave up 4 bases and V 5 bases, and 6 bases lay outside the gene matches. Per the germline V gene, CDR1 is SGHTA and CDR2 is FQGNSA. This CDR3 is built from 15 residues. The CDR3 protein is CASSRETSGYNEQFF. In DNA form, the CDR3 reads TGTGCCAGCAGCCGAGAGACTAGCGGTTACAATGAGCAGTTCTTC.

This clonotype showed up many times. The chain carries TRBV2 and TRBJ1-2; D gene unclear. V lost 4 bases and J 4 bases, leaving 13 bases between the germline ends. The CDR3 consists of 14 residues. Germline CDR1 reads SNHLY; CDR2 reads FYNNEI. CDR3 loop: CASSGGSRLYGYTF. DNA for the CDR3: TGTGCCAGCAGTGGGGGTTCGAGACTCTATGGCTACACCTTC. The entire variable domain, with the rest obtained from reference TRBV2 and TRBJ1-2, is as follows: EPEVTQTPSHQVTQMGQEVILRCVPISNHLYFYWYRQILGQKVEFLVSFYNNEISEKSEIFDDQFSVERPDGSNFTLKIRSTKLEDSAMYFCASSGGSRLYGYTFGSGTRLTVV.